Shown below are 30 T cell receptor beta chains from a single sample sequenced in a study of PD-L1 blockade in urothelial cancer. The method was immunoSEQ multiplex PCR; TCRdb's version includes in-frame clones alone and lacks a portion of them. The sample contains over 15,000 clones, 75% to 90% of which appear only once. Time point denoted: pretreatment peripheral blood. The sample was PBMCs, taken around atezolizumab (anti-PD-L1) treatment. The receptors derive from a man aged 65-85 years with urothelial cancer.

CDR3 DNA sequence: TGTGCCAGCAGCCACTCGGGGAGCGGGGTAGGGACCCAGTACTTC. Protein product: CASSHSGSGVGTQYF. V usage is TRBV7-9 and J usage is TRBJ2-5; 7 nucleotides match TRBD2. This CDR3 region has 15 residues. J lost 7 bases, V lost 5 bases, and 13 bases had no gene match. Germline CDR1 SEHNR, CDR2 FQNEAQ (reference sequence).

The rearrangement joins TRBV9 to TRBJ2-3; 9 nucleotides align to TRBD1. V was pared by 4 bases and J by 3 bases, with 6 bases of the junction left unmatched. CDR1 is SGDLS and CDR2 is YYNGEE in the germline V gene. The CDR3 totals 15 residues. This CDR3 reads CASSTLGQGTDTQYF. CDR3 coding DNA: TGTGCCAGCAGCACGCTGGGACAGGGAACAGATACGCAGTATTTT. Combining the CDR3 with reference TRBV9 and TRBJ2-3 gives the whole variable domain DSGVTQTPKHLITATGQRVTLRCSPRSGDLSVYWYQQSLDQGLQFLIQYYNGEERAKGNILERFSAQQFPDLHSELNLSSLELGDSALYFCASSTLGQGTDTQYFGPGTRLTVL.

The CDR3 protein is CASSPGTTGLNTEAFF. CDR3 DNA sequence: TGCGCCAGCAGCCCGGGGACGACAGGCTTGAACACTGAAGCTTTCTTT. The V and J genes are TRBV5-1 and TRBJ1-1, with D possibly matching TRBD1 (6 bases). Germline assignment: CDR1 SGHRS and CDR2 YFSETQ. The V gene lost 4 bases and the J gene lost 0 bases, with 16 bases spanning the gap. This CDR3 spans 16 amino acids.

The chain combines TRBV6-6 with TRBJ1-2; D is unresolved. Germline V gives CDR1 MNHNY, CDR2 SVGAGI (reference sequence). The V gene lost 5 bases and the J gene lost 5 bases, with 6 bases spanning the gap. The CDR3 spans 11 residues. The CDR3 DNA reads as TGTGCCAGCAGTCCCCAGTATGGCTACACCTTC. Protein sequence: CASSPQYGYTF.

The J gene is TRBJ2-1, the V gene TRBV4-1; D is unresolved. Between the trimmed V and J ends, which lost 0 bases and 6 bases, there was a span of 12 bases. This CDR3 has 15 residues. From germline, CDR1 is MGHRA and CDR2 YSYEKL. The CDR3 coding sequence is TGCGCCAGCAGCCAAGACGGAAGGAGTTTCAATGAGCAGTTCTTC. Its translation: CASSQDGRSFNEQFF.

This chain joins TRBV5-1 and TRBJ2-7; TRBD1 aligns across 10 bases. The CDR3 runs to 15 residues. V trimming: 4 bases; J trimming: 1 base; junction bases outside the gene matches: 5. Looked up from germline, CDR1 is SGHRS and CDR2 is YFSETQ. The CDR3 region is CASSEGTGVSYEQYF. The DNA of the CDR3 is TGCGCCAGCAGCGAAGGGACAGGGGTATCCTACGAGCAGTACTTC.

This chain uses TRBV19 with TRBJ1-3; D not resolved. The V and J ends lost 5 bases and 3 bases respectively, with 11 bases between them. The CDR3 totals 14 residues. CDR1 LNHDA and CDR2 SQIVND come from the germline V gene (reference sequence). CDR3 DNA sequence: TGTGCCAGTAGTGTTCAGGAACTTGGAAACACCATATATTTT. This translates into CASSVQELGNTIYF.

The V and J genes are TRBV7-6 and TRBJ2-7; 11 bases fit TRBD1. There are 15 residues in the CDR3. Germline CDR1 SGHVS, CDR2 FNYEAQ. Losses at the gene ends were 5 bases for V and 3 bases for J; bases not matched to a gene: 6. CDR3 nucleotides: TGTGCCAGCAGCCCCGGGACAGGGGGGTACTACGAGCAGTACTTC. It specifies CASSPGTGGYYEQYF.

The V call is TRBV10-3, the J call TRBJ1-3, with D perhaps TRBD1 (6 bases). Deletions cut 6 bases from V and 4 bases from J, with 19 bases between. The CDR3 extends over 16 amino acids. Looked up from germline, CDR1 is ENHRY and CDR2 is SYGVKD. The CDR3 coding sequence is TGTGCCATCAGCTTCAGACAGGCAGGGGCCGGAAACACCATATATTTT. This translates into CAISFRQAGAGNTIYF.

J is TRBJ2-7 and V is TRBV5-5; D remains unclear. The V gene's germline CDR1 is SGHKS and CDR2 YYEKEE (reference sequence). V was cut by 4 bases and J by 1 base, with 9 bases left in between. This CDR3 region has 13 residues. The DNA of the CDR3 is TGTGCCAGCAGCGTCCAGGTGTCCTACGAGCAGTACTTC. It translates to CASSVQVSYEQYF.

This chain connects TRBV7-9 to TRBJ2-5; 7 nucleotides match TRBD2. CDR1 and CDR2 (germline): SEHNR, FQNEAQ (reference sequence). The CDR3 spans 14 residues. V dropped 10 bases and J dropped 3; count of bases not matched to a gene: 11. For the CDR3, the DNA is TGTGCCACCGGAACCCGTCGGGGGGAAGAGACCCAGTACTTC. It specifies CATGTRRGEETQYF.

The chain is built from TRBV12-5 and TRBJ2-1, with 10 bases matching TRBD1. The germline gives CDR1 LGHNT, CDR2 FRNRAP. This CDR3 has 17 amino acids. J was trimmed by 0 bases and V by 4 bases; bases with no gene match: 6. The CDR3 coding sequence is TGTGCTAGTGGTTCAAGGACAGGGGGGAGCTCCTACAATGAGCAGTTCTTC. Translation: CASGSRTGGSSYNEQFF.

Here the CDR3 DNA reads TGTGCCATCAGTGAGTCGACACCACCGAACACCGGGGAGCTGTTTTTT. It is translated as CAISESTPPNTGELFF. This chain uses TRBV10-3 with TRBJ2-2, with D hard to call. The CDR3 sequence is 16 residues long. CDR1 ENHRY and CDR2 SYGVKD come from the germline V gene. The V end was cut by 0 bases, the J end by 0 bases, with 8 bases between.

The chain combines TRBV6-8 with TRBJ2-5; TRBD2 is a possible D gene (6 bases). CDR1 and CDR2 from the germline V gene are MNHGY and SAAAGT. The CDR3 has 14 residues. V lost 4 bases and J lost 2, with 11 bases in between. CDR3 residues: CASSCRGKQETQYF. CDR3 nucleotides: TGTGCCAGCAGTTGCCGCGGGAAACAAGAGACCCAGTACTTC.

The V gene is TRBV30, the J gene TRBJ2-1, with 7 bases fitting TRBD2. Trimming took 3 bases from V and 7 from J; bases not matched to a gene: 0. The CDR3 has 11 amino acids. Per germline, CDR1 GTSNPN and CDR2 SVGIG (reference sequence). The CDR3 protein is CAWSGGNEQFF. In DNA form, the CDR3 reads TGTGCCTGGAGCGGGGGGAATGAGCAGTTCTTC.

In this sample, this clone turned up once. This chain's CDR3 is CASSEFTSGGNEQFF. CDR3 nucleotides: TGTGCCAGCAGTGAATTTACTAGCGGGGGCAATGAGCAGTTCTTC. V is TRBV2 and J is TRBJ2-1; 11 bases match TRBD2. Germline V CDR1 and CDR2: SNHLY, FYNNEI. The CDR3 is 15 amino acids. Germline trimming cut 2 bases from V and 6 bases from J; bases unmatched to any gene: 3.

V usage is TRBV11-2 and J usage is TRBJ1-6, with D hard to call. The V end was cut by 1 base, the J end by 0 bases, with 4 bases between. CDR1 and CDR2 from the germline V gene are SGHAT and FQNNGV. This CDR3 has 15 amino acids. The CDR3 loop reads CASSLGSSYNSPLHF. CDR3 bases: TGTGCCAGCAGCTTAGGGAGCTCCTATAATTCACCCCTCCACTTT.

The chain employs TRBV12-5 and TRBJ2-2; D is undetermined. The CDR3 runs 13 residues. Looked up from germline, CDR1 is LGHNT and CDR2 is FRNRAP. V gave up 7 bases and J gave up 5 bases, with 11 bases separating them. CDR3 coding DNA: TGTGCTAGTGCCCTCGGGTGGACCGGGGAGCTGTTTTTT. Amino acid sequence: CASALGWTGELFF.

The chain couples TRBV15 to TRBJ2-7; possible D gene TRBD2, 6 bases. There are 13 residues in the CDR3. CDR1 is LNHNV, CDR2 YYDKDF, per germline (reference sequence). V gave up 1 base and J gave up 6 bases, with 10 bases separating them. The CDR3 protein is CATSRARGLEQYF. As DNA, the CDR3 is TGTGCCACCAGCAGAGCAAGGGGACTCGAGCAGTACTTC.

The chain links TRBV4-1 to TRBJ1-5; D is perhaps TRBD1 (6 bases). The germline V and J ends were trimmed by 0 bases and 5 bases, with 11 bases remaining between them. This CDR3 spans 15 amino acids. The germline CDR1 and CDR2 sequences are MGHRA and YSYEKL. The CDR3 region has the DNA TGCGCCAGCAGCCAAGACGGACAGTTCGATCAGCCCCAGCATTTT. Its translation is CASSQDGQFDQPQHF.

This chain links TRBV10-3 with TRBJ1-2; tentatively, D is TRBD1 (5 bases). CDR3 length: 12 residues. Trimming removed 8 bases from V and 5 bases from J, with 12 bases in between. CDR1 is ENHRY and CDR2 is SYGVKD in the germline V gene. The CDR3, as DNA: TGTGCCATCTTCTCACAGGCATATGGCTACACCTTC. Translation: CAIFSQAYGYTF.

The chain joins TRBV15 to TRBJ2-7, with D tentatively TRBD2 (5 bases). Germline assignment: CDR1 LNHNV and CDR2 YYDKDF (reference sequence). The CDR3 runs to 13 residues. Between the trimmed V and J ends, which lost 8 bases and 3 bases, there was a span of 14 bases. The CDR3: CATARGRDYEQYF. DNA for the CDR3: TGTGCCACCGCCCGTGGCCGGGACTACGAGCAGTACTTC.

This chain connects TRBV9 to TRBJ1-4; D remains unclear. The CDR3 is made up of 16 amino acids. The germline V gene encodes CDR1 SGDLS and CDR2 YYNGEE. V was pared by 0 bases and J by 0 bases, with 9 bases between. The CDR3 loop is CASSVDPGTTNEKLFF. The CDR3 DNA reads TGTGCCAGCAGCGTAGACCCGGGGACAACTAATGAAAAACTGTTTTTT.

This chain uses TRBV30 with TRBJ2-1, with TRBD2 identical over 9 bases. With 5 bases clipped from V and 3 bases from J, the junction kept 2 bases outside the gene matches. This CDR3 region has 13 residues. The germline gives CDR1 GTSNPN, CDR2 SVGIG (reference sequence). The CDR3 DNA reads TGTGCCTGGGGTAGCGGGGGCTACAATGAGCAGTTCTTC. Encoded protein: CAWGSGGYNEQFF.

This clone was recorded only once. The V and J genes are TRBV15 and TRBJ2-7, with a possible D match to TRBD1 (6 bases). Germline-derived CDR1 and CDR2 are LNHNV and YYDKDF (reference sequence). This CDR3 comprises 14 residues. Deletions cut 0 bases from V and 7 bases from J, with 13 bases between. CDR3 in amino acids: CATSRDWGPEEQYF. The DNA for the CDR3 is TGTGCCACCAGCAGAGATTGGGGGCCTGAGGAGCAGTACTTC. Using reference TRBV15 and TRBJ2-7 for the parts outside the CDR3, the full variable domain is DAMVIQNPRYQVTQFGKPVTLSCSQTLNHNVMYWYQQKSSQAPKLLFHYYDKDFNNEADTPDNFQSRRPNTSFCFLDIRSPGLGDTAMYLCATSRDWGPEEQYFGPGTRLTVT.

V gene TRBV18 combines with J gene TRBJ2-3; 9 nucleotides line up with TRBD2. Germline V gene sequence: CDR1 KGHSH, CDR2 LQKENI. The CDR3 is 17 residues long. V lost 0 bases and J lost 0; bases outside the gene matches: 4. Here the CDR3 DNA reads TGTGCCAGCTCACCACCCAAAGCGGGGGGTAGCACAGATACGCAGTATTTT. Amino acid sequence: CASSPPKAGGSTDTQYF.

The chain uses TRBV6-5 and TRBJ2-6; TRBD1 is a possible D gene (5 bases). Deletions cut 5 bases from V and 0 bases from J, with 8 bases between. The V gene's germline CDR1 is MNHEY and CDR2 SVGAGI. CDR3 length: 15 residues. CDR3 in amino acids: CASSSQGSGANVLTF. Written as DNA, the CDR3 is TGTGCCAGCAGTAGCCAGGGCTCTGGGGCCAACGTCCTGACTTTC.

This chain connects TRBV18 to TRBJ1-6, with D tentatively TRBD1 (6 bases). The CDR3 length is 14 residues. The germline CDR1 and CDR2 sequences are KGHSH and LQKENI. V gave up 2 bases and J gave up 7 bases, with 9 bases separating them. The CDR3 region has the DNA TGTGCCAGCTCACCATGGACAGAAAATTCACCCCTCCACTTT. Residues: CASSPWTENSPLHF.

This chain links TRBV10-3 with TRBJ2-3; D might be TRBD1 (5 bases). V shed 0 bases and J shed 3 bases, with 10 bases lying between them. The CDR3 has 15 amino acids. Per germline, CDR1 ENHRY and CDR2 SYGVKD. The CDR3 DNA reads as TGTGCCATCAGTGAGTCCCAGGGCCGAACAGATACGCAGTATTTT. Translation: CAISESQGRTDTQYF.

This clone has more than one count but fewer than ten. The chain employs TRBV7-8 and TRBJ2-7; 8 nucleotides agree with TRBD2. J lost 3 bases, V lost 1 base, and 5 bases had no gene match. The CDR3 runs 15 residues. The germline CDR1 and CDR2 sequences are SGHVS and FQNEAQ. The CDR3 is CASSLEGGGIYEQYF. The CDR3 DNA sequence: TGTGCCAGCAGCTTAGAAGGCGGGGGGATCTACGAGCAGTACTTC. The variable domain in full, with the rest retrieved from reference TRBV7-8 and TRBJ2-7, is GAGVSQSPRYKVAKRGQDVALRCDPISGHVSLFWYQQALGQGPEFLTYFQNEAQLDKSGLPSDRFFAERPEGSVSTLKIQRTQQEDSAVYLCASSLEGGGIYEQYFGPGTRLTVT.